This T cell receptor (beta chain) stems from a study of blood T cell repertoires in COVID-19. Across the study: Italy, Spain and the United States were the sources of the convalescent and acute COVID-19 samples.

In the original workflow: Amplifying reference gene primers gave estimates of nucleated cell counts. Measured with immunoSEQ multiplex PCR; TCRdb has only the in-frame clones, and not every one. V and J calls and clone size are given by that table; D and trimming were obtained from the DNA. This sample has a few hundred thousand clones, with around 84% found just once. Per the germline V gene, CDR1 is LNHDA and CDR2 is SQIVND (reference sequence). CDR3 length equals 13 residues. V lost 5 bases to trimming and J lost 2 bases; unmatched junction nucleotides: 3. The participants were between about 18 and 90 years old and came from about two dozen US areas. Assignments of participants to cohorts depended upon their own reported clinical history.

Sequencing was done on a sample of PBMCs or T cells enriched from blood (not recorded which). This chain links TRBV19 with TRBJ2-7; 7 positions match TRBD2. This clonotype was sampled from a man in his forties or fifties who had been exposed to COVID-19. CDR3 sequence reads: CASSGEGPYEQYF. DNA of the CDR3: TGTGCCAGTAGTGGGGAGGGCCCCTACGAGCAGTACTTC.